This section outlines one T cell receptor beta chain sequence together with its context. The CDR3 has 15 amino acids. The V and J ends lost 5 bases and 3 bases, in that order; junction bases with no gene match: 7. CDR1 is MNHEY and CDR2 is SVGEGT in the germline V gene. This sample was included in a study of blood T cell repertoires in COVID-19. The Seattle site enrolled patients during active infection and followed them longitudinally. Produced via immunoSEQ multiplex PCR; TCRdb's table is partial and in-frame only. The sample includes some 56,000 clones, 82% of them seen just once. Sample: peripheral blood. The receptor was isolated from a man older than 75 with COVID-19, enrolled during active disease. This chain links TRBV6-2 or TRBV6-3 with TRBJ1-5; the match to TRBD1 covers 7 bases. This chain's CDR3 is CASSPRQGYNQPQHF. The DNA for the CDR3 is TGTGCCAGCAGTCCCCGACAGGGTTACAATCAGCCCCAGCATTTT.